Presented here are 22 T cell receptor beta chains from one specimen sequenced in a study of blood T cell repertoires in COVID-19. Data came from immunoSEQ multiplex PCR; TCRdb stores just in-frame clones and leaves some out. Of about 170,000 clones listed, roughly 85% are singletons. Source material: PBMCs or T cells enriched from blood (not recorded which). These receptors originate from a woman aged 65 to 85 in a cohort exposed to, infected with or recovered from COVID-19 (not recorded which).

The chain joins TRBV11-3 to TRBJ1-6, with D perhaps matching TRBD1 (6 bases). The CDR3 runs to 14 residues. From germline, CDR1 is SGHNT and CDR2 YENEEA. The ends were cut back, 1 base at V and 10 bases at J, with 11 bases in the middle. CDR3 nucleotides: TGTGCCAGCAGCTTAGGAGGGGGGGAATCACCCCTCCACTTT. It translates to CASSLGGGESPLHF.

The rearrangement joins TRBV3-1 (or the pseudogene TRBV3-2) to TRBJ2-1; D is uncertain. Germline V gene sequence: CDR1 LGHDT, CDR2 YNNKEL (reference sequence). The V end lost 3 bases, the J end lost 11 bases, and 14 bases lay between the germline ends. The CDR3 spans 13 residues. CDR3 nucleotide sequence: TGTGCCAGCAGCCACCCCCAAGCGCGGCAGCAGTTCTTC. It is translated as CASSHPQARQQFF.

V usage is TRBV18 and J usage is TRBJ2-2; 12 nucleotides line up with TRBD2. With 6 bases clipped from V and 0 bases from J, the junction kept 8 bases outside the gene matches. The length of the CDR3 is 18 residues. Germline V gives CDR1 KGHSH, CDR2 LQKENI. The DNA of the CDR3 is TGTGCCAGCTCCAACCTGGGACTAGCGGGCACGAACACCGGGGAGCTGTTTTTT. It specifies CASSNLGLAGTNTGELFF.

This clone was counted ten times or more. This chain links TRBV28 with TRBJ1-2; D is undetermined. Between the trimmed V and J ends, which lost 4 bases and 10 bases, there was a span of 16 bases. The germline V gene encodes CDR1 MDHEN and CDR2 SYDVKM. CDR3 length: 13 amino acids. CDR3 loop: CASSYSGPGDYTF. CDR3 DNA sequence: TGTGCCAGCAGTTACTCTGGGCCAGGTGACTACACCTTC.

This clone was seen repeatedly, ten times or more. The chain joins TRBV19 to TRBJ1-4, with 7 bases that match TRBD1. The germline gives CDR1 LNHDA, CDR2 SQIVND (reference sequence). The CDR3 runs to 15 residues. Germline trimming cut 3 bases from V and 8 bases from J; bases unmatched to any gene: 9. In DNA, the CDR3 is TGTGCCAGTAGTATCTGGACAGGAGGGAACGAAAAACTGTTTTTT. It codes for CASSIWTGGNEKLFF.

In this sample, this clone turned up many times. CDR3 sequence: CASSFSGQGYEQYF. The CDR3 DNA reads TGCGCCAGCAGCTTCTCGGGACAGGGTTACGAGCAGTACTTC. This chain joins TRBV5-1 and TRBJ2-7; TRBD1 matches 9 bases. Germline V gives CDR1 SGHRS, CDR2 YFSETQ. The J segment lost 4 bases and the V segment lost 2 bases, leaving 4 bases of the junction unmatched. The CDR3 consists of 14 residues.

The rearrangement joins TRBV28 to TRBJ2-1; 8 bases are shared with TRBD2. The germline gives CDR1 MDHEN, CDR2 SYDVKM. Trimming at V came to 3 bases and at J to 3 bases, leaving 4 bases not matched to a gene. The length of the CDR3 is 15 residues. Here the CDR3 reads CASSLVAGFYNEQFF. The CDR3 region has the DNA TGTGCCAGCAGTTTGGTAGCGGGATTCTACAATGAGCAGTTCTTC.

This sequence joins TRBV19 and TRBJ2-1; 12 bases fit TRBD2. CDR3 length equals 15 residues. V gave up 9 bases and J gave up 2 bases; unmatched junction bases: 5. Germline assignment: CDR1 LNHDA and CDR2 SQIVND (reference sequence). CDR3 in amino acids: CASAGLAGTYNEQFF. CDR3 sequence (DNA): TGTGCCAGCGCCGGACTAGCGGGGACCTACAATGAGCAGTTCTTC.

The chain carries TRBV12-3 or TRBV12-4 and TRBJ1-2, with D perhaps TRBD1 (6 bases). The CDR3 is 13 residues long. Trimming removed 5 bases from V and 2 bases from J, with 9 bases in between. The DNA of the CDR3 is TGTGCCAGCAGTAACGGACAGAACTATGGCTACACCTTC. This codes for CASSNGQNYGYTF.

The table lists this clone with a count of one. This chain joins TRBV7-2 and TRBJ2-2; D ambiguous. V lost 10 bases, J lost 0 bases, and 12 bases lay in between. Germline-derived CDR1 and CDR2 are SGHTA and FQGNSA. The CDR3 is 14 amino acids. CDR3 sequence reads: CAKRWSTNTGELFF. CDR3 DNA sequence: TGTGCCAAAAGGTGGAGTACGAACACCGGGGAGCTGTTTTTT.

The gene calls are TRBV27 and TRBJ2-7, with D possibly being TRBD1 (6 bases). In germline, CDR1 is MNHEY, CDR2 SMNVEV (reference sequence). CDR3 length: 14 amino acids. The V and J ends lost 5 bases and 6 bases respectively, with 17 bases between them. Written as DNA, the CDR3 is TGTGCCAGCAGTGTCCGGGGTACCAGGGGCGAGCAGTACTTC. Its translation: CASSVRGTRGEQYF.

The CDR3 sequence: CASSPQGGGGPDTQYF. The CDR3 DNA sequence: TGCGCCAGCAGCCCACAAGGGGGAGGGGGGCCCGATACGCAGTATTTT. This chain uses TRBV4-1 with TRBJ2-3, with D possibly being TRBD2 (7 bases). V lost 4 bases and J 6 bases, leaving 20 bases between the germline ends. Germline lookup yields CDR1 MGHRA and CDR2 YSYEKL. This CDR3 contains 16 residues.

This clone was found once. This sequence joins TRBV5-1 and TRBJ2-1, with 11 bases identical to TRBD2. The length of the CDR3 is 19 residues. V dropped 0 bases and J dropped 0; count of bases not matched to a gene: 8. The germline V gene has CDR1 SGHRS and CDR2 YFSETQ. CDR3 in amino acids: CASSLVATSGVSSYNEQFF. The CDR3 region has the DNA TGCGCCAGCAGCTTGGTTGCGACTAGCGGGGTTAGCTCCTACAATGAGCAGTTCTTC. The full variable domain, rest sourced from reference TRBV5-1 and TRBJ2-1, is KAGVTQTPRYLIKTRGQQVTLSCSPISGHRSVSWYQQTPGQGLQFLFEYFSETQRNKGNFPGRFSGRQFSNSRSEMNVSTLELGDSALYLCASSLVATSGVSSYNEQFFGPGTRLTVL.

V gene TRBV29-1 combines with J gene TRBJ1-1; TRBD1 matches 8 bases. CDR1 is SQVTM, CDR2 ANQGSEA, per germline. The CDR3 runs to 13 residues. V was pared by 6 bases and J by 0 bases, with 3 bases of the junction left unmatched. The CDR3 sequence is CSVDRVMNTEAFF. The CDR3 bases are TGCAGCGTGGACAGGGTAATGAACACTGAAGCTTTCTTT. Full variable domain (missing parts from reference TRBV29-1 and TRBJ1-1): SAVISQKPSRDICQRGTSLTIQCQVDSQVTMMFWYRQQPGQSLTLIATANQGSEATYESGFVIDKFPISRPNLTFSTLTVSNMSPEDSSIYLCSVDRVMNTEAFFGQGTRLTVV.

The J gene is TRBJ1-5, the V gene TRBV15; no definite D call. Germline V gene sequence: CDR1 LNHNV, CDR2 YYDKDF (reference sequence). The V gene lost 1 base and the J gene lost 3 bases, with 10 bases spanning the gap. This CDR3 has 15 residues. DNA for the CDR3: TGTGCCACCAGCAGAGGGAAGGACTCCAATCAGCCCCAGCATTTT. Translating it yields CATSRGKDSNQPQHF. Filled out from reference TRBV15 and TRBJ1-5, the complete variable domain reads DAMVIQNPRYQVTQFGKPVTLSCSQTLNHNVMYWYQQKSSQAPKLLFHYYDKDFNNEADTPDNFQSRRPNTSFCFLDIRSPGLGDTAMYLCATSRGKDSNQPQHFGDGTRLSIL.

The chain carries TRBV5-1 and TRBJ2-1; 7 positions match TRBD1. This CDR3 is 15 amino acids long. Losses at the gene ends were 5 bases for V and 3 bases for J; bases not matched to a gene: 8. The germline V gene encodes CDR1 SGHRS and CDR2 YFSETQ. CDR3 sequence: CASRTAGGDYNEQFF. In DNA form, the CDR3 reads TGCGCCAGCAGAACGGCAGGGGGAGACTACAATGAGCAGTTCTTC.

The rearrangement uses TRBV7-3 and TRBJ2-1; maybe TRBD1 (6 bases). V lost 6 bases and J lost 5, with 14 bases in between. Germline-derived CDR1 and CDR2 are SGHTA and FQGTGA. The CDR3 has 14 amino acids. Here the CDR3 DNA reads TGTGCCAGCAGGGACGGGACACCTAACAATGAGCAGTTCTTC. It codes for CASRDGTPNNEQFF.

The V gene is TRBV18, the J gene TRBJ2-7; the D gene is possibly TRBD2 (5 bases). The CDR3 has 14 residues. Germline CDR1 and CDR2: KGHSH and LQKENI. The V end was cut by 3 bases, the J end by 5 bases, with 14 bases between. CDR3 coding DNA: TGTGCCAGCTCACCCCCGGGATCAAGGCACGAGCAGTACTTC. Translated: CASSPPGSRHEQYF.

The V gene is TRBV11-3, the J gene TRBJ2-7; D remains ambiguous. V was cut by 7 bases and J by 2 bases, with 15 bases left in between. CDR1 is SGHNT and CDR2 is YENEEA in the germline V gene. The CDR3 covers 14 residues. As DNA, the CDR3 is TGTGCCAGCATCTATAGTTCCCCTCCCTACGAGCAGTACTTC. Amino acids: CASIYSSPPYEQYF.

This clone was detected only a few times. The chain carries TRBV18 and TRBJ1-6, with 9 bases that match TRBD1. Germline V gene lookup returns CDR1 KGHSH and CDR2 LQKENI. The CDR3 extends over 16 amino acids. Trimming cost V 5 bases and J 4 bases; bases outside gene matches: 6. CDR3 loop: CASSSGQGAYNSPLHF. For the CDR3, the DNA is TGTGCCAGCTCATCGGGACAGGGTGCTTATAATTCACCCCTCCACTTT.

Only one count was recorded for this clone. V usage is TRBV6-2 or TRBV6-3 and J usage is TRBJ2-7, with D unclear. CDR3 length: 14 residues. With 7 bases removed from V and 5 bases from J, the gap between germline ends came to 18 bases. CDR1 and CDR2 (germline): MNHEY, SVGEGT. This CDR3 is CASNPDPEWNEQYF. CDR3 nucleotides: TGTGCCAGCAACCCAGATCCGGAGTGGAACGAGCAGTACTTC.

The chain has TRBV7-9 and TRBJ2-7; 9 bases match TRBD2. The CDR3 extends over 14 amino acids. CDR1 SEHNR and CDR2 FQNEAQ come from the germline V gene (reference sequence). Trimming removed 5 bases from V and 2 bases from J; junction bases left unmatched: 4. The CDR3 DNA reads as TGTGCCAGCAGCCCGGGACTAGCTACCTACGAGCAGTACTTC. This sequence encodes CASSPGLATYEQYF.